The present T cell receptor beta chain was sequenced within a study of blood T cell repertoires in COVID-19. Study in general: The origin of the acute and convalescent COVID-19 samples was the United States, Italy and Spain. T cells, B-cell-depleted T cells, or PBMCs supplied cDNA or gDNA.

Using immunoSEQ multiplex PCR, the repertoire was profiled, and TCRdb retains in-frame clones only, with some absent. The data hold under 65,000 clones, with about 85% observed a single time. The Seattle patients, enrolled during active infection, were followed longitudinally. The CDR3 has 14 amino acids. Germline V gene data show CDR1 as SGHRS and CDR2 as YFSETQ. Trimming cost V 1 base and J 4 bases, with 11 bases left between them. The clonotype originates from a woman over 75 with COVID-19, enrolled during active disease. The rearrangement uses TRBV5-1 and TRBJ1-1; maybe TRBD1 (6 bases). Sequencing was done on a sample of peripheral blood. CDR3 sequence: CASSLSGAGTEAFF. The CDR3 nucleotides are TGCGCCAGCAGCTTGTCAGGGGCTGGCACTGAAGCTTTCTTT.